This TCR beta chain was documented in a study of control samples from healthy donors and cancer patients. The V and J ends lost 5 bases and 14 bases, in that order; junction bases with no gene match: 13. This CDR3 is built from 16 residues. Germline values: CDR1 MDHEN, CDR2 SYDVKM. TCRdb's copy holds only in-frame clones and misses some; the assay was immunoSEQ multiplex PCR. The table shows 35,000 to 50,000 clones, with over 65% occurring only once. The clonotype was recovered from a man aged 55 to 70 in good health. The J gene is TRBJ2-1, the V gene TRBV28, with 15 bases lining up with TRBD2. The sample was blood. In DNA, the CDR3 is TGTGCCAGCAGTCATCCTGGACTAGCGGGAGGGTTCGAGGAGTTCTTC. Translating gives CASSHPGLAGGFEEFF. Full variable domain (outside the CDR3, taken from reference TRBV28 and TRBJ2-1): DVKVTQSSRYLVKRTGEKVFLECVQDMDHENMFWYRQDPGLGLRLIYFSYDVKMKEKGDIPEGYSVSREKKERFSLILESASTNQTSMYLCASSHPGLAGGFEEFFGPGTRLTVL.